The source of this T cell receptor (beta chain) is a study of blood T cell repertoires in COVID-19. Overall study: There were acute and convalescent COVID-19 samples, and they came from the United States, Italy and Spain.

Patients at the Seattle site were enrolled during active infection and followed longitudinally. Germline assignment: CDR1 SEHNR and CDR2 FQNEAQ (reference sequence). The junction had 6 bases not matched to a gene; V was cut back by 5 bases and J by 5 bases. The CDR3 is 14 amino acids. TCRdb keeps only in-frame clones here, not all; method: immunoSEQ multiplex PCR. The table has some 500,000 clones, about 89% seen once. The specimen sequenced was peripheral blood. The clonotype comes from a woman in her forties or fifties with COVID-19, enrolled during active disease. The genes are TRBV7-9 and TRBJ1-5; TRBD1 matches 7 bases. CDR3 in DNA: TGTGCCAGCAGCCCTGGGACAGCATATCAGCCCCAGCATTTT. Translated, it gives CASSPGTAYQPQHF.